Shown below are 15 T cell receptor beta chains from a single sample sequenced in a study of blood T cell repertoires in COVID-19. Libraries were prepared by immunoSEQ multiplex PCR; TCRdb keeps only in-frame clonotypes and omits some of them. The sample shows about 140,000 clones, over 70% of them seen only once. Sequencing input: peripheral blood. All receptors come from a man between 65 and 85 years old who had recovered from COVID-19.

This clone has just a few counts. The chain combines TRBV19 with TRBJ2-3, with D possibly matching TRBD2 (5 bases). V lost 2 bases and J lost 3, with 9 bases in between. The CDR3 is 14 residues long. Germline lookup yields CDR1 LNHDA and CDR2 SQIVND (reference sequence). CDR3 coding DNA: TGTGCCAGTAGTATAAAGGCGGGTACAGATACGCAGTATTTT. It codes for CASSIKAGTDTQYF.

This chain connects TRBV6-4 to TRBJ2-3, with 8 nucleotides matching TRBD1. Germline CDR1 is MRHNA and CDR2 is SNTAGT. This CDR3 is 14 amino acids long. The ends lost 6 bases at V and 4 bases at J; junction bases unmatched: 6. The CDR3 DNA follows: TGTGCCAGCAGCCGGACAGGGATCCCAGATACGCAGTATTTT. Protein sequence: CASSRTGIPDTQYF.

CDR3 DNA: TGTGCCAGCAGCCACTTAGGTCGACTAGCGGGAAGAAACGGGGAGACCCAGTACTTC. Translating gives CASSHLGRLAGRNGETQYF. This chain connects TRBV7-9 to TRBJ2-5, with 11 positions matching TRBD2. The germline V gene encodes CDR1 SEHNR and CDR2 FQNEAQ (reference sequence). Unmatched junction bases numbered 19, after V lost 5 bases and J lost 5 bases. The CDR3 has 19 amino acids.

V gene TRBV9 combines with J gene TRBJ2-3; a possible D gene is TRBD2 (6 bases). The germline gives CDR1 SGDLS, CDR2 YYNGEE. The length of the CDR3 is 15 residues. V was shortened by 7 bases and J by 0 bases, with 15 bases between the two germline ends. DNA of the CDR3: TGTGCCAGCTCTCGTGCCCTAGCGAGCACAGATACGCAGTATTTT. Its translation is CASSRALASTDTQYF.

CDR3 protein: CASRVGAYTEAFF. The CDR3 bases are TGTGCCAGCAGGGTGGGAGCTTACACTGAAGCTTTCTTT. The chain joins TRBV6-5 to TRBJ1-1; no clear D gene. The V gene's germline CDR1 is MNHEY and CDR2 SVGAGI. This CDR3 is built from 13 residues. Trimming pared 6 bases from V and 3 bases from J, leaving 11 bases between.

This chain connects TRBV5-1 to TRBJ2-1; 13 bases match TRBD2. After removal of 1 base from V and 7 bases from J, the junction contained 5 bases not matched to a gene. The CDR3 totals 16 residues. Germline values: CDR1 SGHRS, CDR2 YFSETQ. The chain's CDR3 is CASSLTSGRAGNEQFF. The CDR3 DNA sequence: TGCGCCAGCAGCTTGACTAGCGGGAGGGCCGGGAATGAGCAGTTCTTC.

This sequence joins TRBV19 and TRBJ2-5; 9 positions agree with TRBD1. V dropped 6 bases and J dropped 7; count of bases not matched to a gene: 15. This CDR3 comprises 16 residues. The germline gives CDR1 LNHDA, CDR2 SQIVND (reference sequence). As DNA, the CDR3 is TGTGCCAGTAGGAGGGAGGGGACAGGGACCTCTGGGACCCAGTACTTC. Translation: CASRREGTGTSGTQYF.

The chain couples TRBV5-6 to TRBJ1-1; tentatively, D is TRBD1 (6 bases). V dropped 0 bases and J dropped 1 base, with 10 bases sitting between them. The CDR3 is 15 amino acids. CDR1 and CDR2 (germline): SGHDT, YYEEEE. In DNA, the CDR3 is TGTGCCAGCAGCTTGGCCGGGACATCGAACACTGAAGCTTTCTTT. Translated, it gives CASSLAGTSNTEAFF. The variable domain in full, completed from reference TRBV5-6 and TRBJ1-1, reads DAGVTQSPTHLIKTRGQQVTLRCSPKSGHDTVSWYQQALGQGPQFIFQYYEEEERQRGNFPDRFSGHQFPNYSSELNVNALLLGDSALYLCASSLAGTSNTEAFFGQGTRLTVV.

This clone was picked up one time. V is TRBV14 and J is TRBJ2-7; 9 bases are a match to TRBD1. CDR1 is SGHDN and CDR2 is FVKESK in the germline V gene. CDR3 length: 14 amino acids. Trimming at V came to 3 bases and at J to 5 bases, leaving 5 bases not matched to a gene. Here the CDR3 reads CASSHTGGWDEQYF. CDR3 coding DNA: TGTGCCAGCAGCCATACAGGGGGCTGGGACGAGCAGTACTTC.

The V call is TRBV6-5, the J call TRBJ1-1; no definite D call. Germline V gene sequence: CDR1 MNHEY, CDR2 SVGAGI. The V gene lost 6 bases and the J gene lost 6 bases, with 11 bases spanning the gap. The CDR3 spans 12 residues. The CDR3 spells CASSRGSSEAFF. CDR3 nucleotides: TGTGCCAGCAGCCGGGGAAGTTCTGAAGCTTTCTTT.

The J gene is TRBJ2-1, the V gene TRBV11-2, with TRBD1 matching over 8 bases. In germline, CDR1 is SGHAT, CDR2 FQNNGV. The CDR3 is 15 residues long. The V and J ends lost 3 bases and 6 bases, in that order; junction bases with no gene match: 7. CDR3 protein: CASSFSGQGRNEQFF. CDR3 in DNA: TGTGCCAGCAGCTTTTCCGGACAGGGTCGCAATGAGCAGTTCTTC.

The V call is TRBV7-2, the J call TRBJ1-1, with D unresolved. Germline CDR1 SGHTA, CDR2 FQGNSA. V was clipped by 3 bases and J by 0 bases, with 5 bases between them. This CDR3 comprises 13 residues. CDR3 region: CASSFRMNTEAFF. The CDR3 DNA sequence: TGTGCCAGCAGCTTCAGAATGAACACTGAAGCTTTCTTT.

In this sample, this clone turned up many times. This chain uses TRBV5-6 with TRBJ1-5, with a possible D match to TRBD1 (6 bases). This CDR3 is built from 15 residues. V gave up 1 base and J gave up 6 bases, with 14 bases separating them. Germline V gene lookup returns CDR1 SGHDT and CDR2 YYEEEE. The CDR3 here is CASSLKQGTGQPQHF. CDR3 nucleotides: TGTGCCAGCAGCTTGAAACAGGGAACTGGTCAGCCCCAGCATTTT. Looking up the rest from reference TRBV5-6 and TRBJ1-5 gives the full variable domain: DAGVTQSPTHLIKTRGQQVTLRCSPKSGHDTVSWYQQALGQGPQFIFQYYEEEERQRGNFPDRFSGHQFPNYSSELNVNALLLGDSALYLCASSLKQGTGQPQHFGDGTRLSIL.

This rearrangement joins TRBV4-1 to TRBJ1-5; TRBD1 aligns across 10 bases. With V trimmed by 4 bases and J by 6 bases, 15 bases remained unmatched. This CDR3 contains 18 residues. CDR1 MGHRA and CDR2 YSYEKL come from the germline V gene. CDR3 DNA sequence: TGCGCCAGCAGCCTGCTGACAGGGGGCTACAGTGGAGGTCAGCCCCAGCATTTT. Amino acids: CASSLLTGGYSGGQPQHF.

The chain carries TRBV2 and TRBJ2-1, with a tentative D call TRBD1 (5 bases). This CDR3 is 13 amino acids long. V was clipped by 3 bases and J by 8 bases, with 11 bases between them. Germline V lookup: CDR1 SNHLY, CDR2 FYNNEI. Here the CDR3 reads CASSDRVIDEQFF. In DNA, the CDR3 is TGTGCCAGCAGTGACAGGGTGATCGATGAGCAGTTCTTC.